The next 26 T cell receptor beta chains were all read from a single sample in a study of response to subunit inactivated influenza vaccine. TCRdb called the RT-PCR reads again in MiXCR, with one record for every CDR3 protein. The sample yields approximately 300,000 distinct CDR3 sequences, around 20% seen once. The specimen was PBMCs from blood, collected 21 months after vaccination. The receptors here all came from a man in his fifties or sixties who received an inactivated influenza vaccine.

The gene calls are TRBV4-1 and TRBJ1-6; a possible D gene is TRBD1 (5 bases). Germline CDR1 reads MGHRA; CDR2 reads YSYEKL. CDR3 length: 16 amino acids. Trimming pared 2 bases from V and 7 bases from J, leaving 15 bases between. CDR3 sequence reads: CASSQMSRASNSPLHF. CDR3 nucleotides: TGCGCCAGCAGCCAAATGTCCAGGGCGTCGAATTCACCCCTCCACTTT.

The table lists this clonotype with a few counts. The chain uses TRBV20-1 and TRBJ1-1; D uncertain. Per the germline V gene, CDR1 is DFQATT and CDR2 is SNEGSKA (reference sequence). The CDR3 loop spans 15 amino acids. V was pared by 4 bases and J by 10 bases, with 25 bases between. Here the CDR3 reads CSATHPRQIGFRAFF. CDR3 DNA sequence: TGCAGTGCTACCCATCCGAGGCAGATTGGTTTTCGAGCTTTCTTT.

The V gene is TRBV10-3, the J gene TRBJ2-7; D tentatively reads TRBD1 or TRBD2 (5 bases each). The CDR3 sequence is 15 residues long. The germline gives CDR1 ENHRY, CDR2 SYGVKD. Trimming shortened V by 10 bases and J by 5 bases, and 24 bases separated the two germline ends. The CDR3 loop reads CATGDGGLPTHEQYF. CDR3 sequence (DNA): TGTGCCACGGGTGATGGGGGTTTACCTACCCACGAGCAGTACTTC.

This clonotype was detected only a few times. The gene calls are TRBV12-3 or TRBV12-4 and TRBJ1-2; D may be TRBD1 (5 bases). The germline V and J ends were trimmed by 7 bases and 2 bases, with 17 bases remaining between them. The length of the CDR3 is 15 residues. As DNA, the CDR3 is TGTGCCAGCACTAAGGGTGGGACGTTGAACTATGGCTACACCTTC. Amino acids: CASTKGGTLNYGYTF.

The V and J genes are TRBV12-3 or TRBV12-4 and TRBJ2-1, with a possible D match to TRBD1 (5 bases). There are 13 residues in the CDR3. Trimming removed 7 bases from V and 9 bases from J, with 16 bases in between. In DNA, the CDR3 is TGTGCCAGCACAAAGGGCGGAAGGGGTGAGCAGTTCTTC. Translating it yields CASTKGGRGEQFF.

This clonotype has just a few counts. The J gene is TRBJ1-4, the V gene TRBV2; 9 nucleotides match TRBD1. V was pared by 0 bases and J by 8 bases, with 4 bases of the junction left unmatched. The CDR3 has 15 residues. CDR1 and CDR2 from the germline V gene are SNHLY and FYNNEI. CDR3 in amino acids: CASSEAGTGREKLFF. DNA for the CDR3: TGTGCCAGCAGTGAAGCGGGGACAGGGCGGGAAAAACTGTTTTTT.

There are a few counts of this clonotype. The chain links TRBV20-1 to TRBJ2-3; TRBD2 aligns across 10 bases. With 1 base clipped from V and 3 bases from J, the junction kept 1 base outside the gene matches. This CDR3 comprises 14 residues. Germline CDR1 reads DFQATT; CDR2 reads SNEGSKA (reference sequence). The CDR3 DNA reads as TGCAGTGCTAGAGTTAGCGGGAGGACAGATACGCAGTATTTT. Amino acid sequence: CSARVSGRTDTQYF.

On this clonotype: A read error is possible here, since a much larger clone lies one base away. The gene calls are TRBV24-1 and TRBJ1-5; 7 bases match TRBD1. Germline V gene data show CDR1 as KGHDR and CDR2 as SFDVKD. The CDR3 loop spans 14 amino acids. CDR3 nucleotide sequence: TGTGCCACCAGTGAGCCAGGGGGGCATCAGGCCCAGCATTTT. Translated: CATSEPGGHQAQHF.

The chain has TRBV5-5 and TRBJ2-7, with 7 bases that match TRBD2. V was pared by 0 bases and J by 0 bases, with 9 bases of the junction left unmatched. CDR3 size: 17 residues. Per the germline V gene, CDR1 is SGHKS and CDR2 is YYEKEE (reference sequence). The CDR3: CASSLAGRAGSSYEQYF. CDR3 in DNA: TGTGCCAGCAGCTTGGCAGGGAGGGCGGGCAGCTCCTACGAGCAGTACTTC. The full variable domain, with the rest looked up from reference TRBV5-5 and TRBJ2-7, is DAGVTQSPTHLIKTRGQQVTLRCSPISGHKSVSWYQQVLGQGPQFIFQYYEKEERGRGNFPDRFSARQFPNYSSELNVNALLLGDSALYLCASSLAGRAGSSYEQYFGPGTRLTVT.

This clonotype was detected a few times. CDR3 coding DNA: TGTGCCAGCAGAGACGGACCGAACTCTGGAAACACCATATATTTT. Its protein is CASRDGPNSGNTIYF. The gene calls are TRBV6-2 or TRBV6-3 and TRBJ1-3; D ambiguous. V lost 6 bases and J lost 0, with 12 bases in between. The length of the CDR3 is 15 residues. Germline assignment: CDR1 MNHEY and CDR2 SVGEGT.

This clonotype was seen more than once but under ten times. The chain links TRBV11-2 to TRBJ1-4, with 8 bases fitting TRBD1. CDR3 size: 15 residues. Germline CDR1 reads SGHAT; CDR2 reads FQNNGV. The junction had 8 bases not matched to a gene; V was cut back by 0 bases and J by 11 bases. Here the CDR3 reads CASSLEPGGGTKLFF. The DNA of the CDR3 is TGTGCCAGCAGCTTAGAACCAGGGGGCGGCACTAAACTGTTTTTT.

This clonotype was observed a handful of times. The V and J genes are TRBV29-1 and TRBJ2-1; D may be TRBD1 (6 bases). V was cut by 0 bases and J by 2 bases, with 14 bases left in between. Germline V gives CDR1 SQVTM, CDR2 ANQGSEA. The CDR3 length is 16 residues. CDR3 loop: CSVEDHIRGPYNEQFF. CDR3 DNA: TGCAGCGTTGAAGACCACATCAGGGGACCCTACAATGAGCAGTTCTTC.

This clonotype has a count of ten or more. The chain has TRBV18 and TRBJ2-1; D remains ambiguous. The CDR3 is 12 amino acids. Per the germline V gene, CDR1 is KGHSH and CDR2 is LQKENI. Trimming took 3 bases from V and 7 from J, leaving 7 bases between them. The DNA of the CDR3 is TGTGCCAGCTCACCGATGGGGAATGAGCAGTTCTTC. Translation gives CASSPMGNEQFF.

This sequence joins TRBV28 and TRBJ2-7; 7 nucleotides match TRBD1. The CDR3 is made up of 14 amino acids. Germline V gene sequence: CDR1 MDHEN, CDR2 SYDVKM. After removal of 6 bases from V and 4 bases from J, the junction contained 9 bases not matched to a gene. This CDR3 reads CASSQPGQIYEQYF. In nucleotides, the CDR3 is TGTGCCAGCAGCCAACCGGGACAGATATACGAGCAGTACTTC.

This clonotype was picked up one time. The rearrangement uses TRBV20-1 and TRBJ2-4; tentatively, D is TRBD2 (6 bases). Germline V lookup: CDR1 DFQATT, CDR2 SNEGSKA (reference sequence). This CDR3 is built from 14 residues. V lost 5 bases to trimming and J lost 4 bases, with 15 bases between them. The CDR3, as DNA: TGCAGTGCTCGATCGGGGGACGTGAAAAACATTCAGTACTTC. This codes for CSARSGDVKNIQYF.

The J gene is TRBJ1-2, the V gene TRBV4-3, with unresolved D. CDR3 size: 14 residues. Germline V gene lookup returns CDR1 LGHNA and CDR2 YSLEER. With 4 bases removed from V and 8 bases from J, the gap between germline ends came to 17 bases. CDR3 bases: TGCGCCAGCAGCCCCAGTGCGCTCACAGCCGGCTACACCTTC. Its translation: CASSPSALTAGYTF.

This clonotype was observed a few times. This chain links TRBV5-1 with TRBJ2-7; D is tentatively TRBD1 or TRBD2 (6 bases each). V was trimmed by 3 bases and J by 4 bases, leaving 20 bases between them. The CDR3 loop spans 16 amino acids. The germline V gene has CDR1 SGHRS and CDR2 YFSETQ. In DNA form, the CDR3 reads TGCGCCAGCAGCTGGGGGGCCCGTAACATTATGTACGAGCAGTACTTC. Protein sequence: CASSWGARNIMYEQYF.

The chain combines TRBV20-1 with TRBJ1-2; tentatively, D is TRBD1 (5 bases). The CDR3 runs 14 residues. Between the trimmed V and J ends, which lost 6 bases and 8 bases, there was a span of 22 bases. CDR1 and CDR2 from the germline V gene are DFQATT and SNEGSKA (reference sequence). CDR3 sequence: CSAPTPGGLEGYTF. As DNA, the CDR3 is TGCAGTGCACCAACCCCCGGGGGATTAGAGGGCTACACCTTC.

This chain links TRBV7-6 with TRBJ1-5; D is uncertain. Germline CDR1 reads SGHVS; CDR2 reads FNYEAQ. This CDR3 spans 14 amino acids. V lost 5 bases to trimming and J lost 6 bases, with 14 bases between them. CDR3 sequence reads: CASSRGGPGQPQHF. CDR3 bases: TGTGCCAGCAGCCGAGGCGGGCCGGGTCAGCCCCAGCATTTT.

This chain joins TRBV6-9 and TRBJ2-1; TRBD2 agrees at 14 bases. CDR1 and CDR2 from the germline V gene are MNHGY and SVAAGI. Trimming at V came to 10 bases and at J to 7 bases, leaving 6 bases not matched to a gene. The CDR3 loop spans 14 amino acids. The CDR3 region is CATPGLAGDNEQFF. CDR3 in DNA: TGTGCCACGCCGGGACTAGCGGGAGATAATGAGCAGTTCTTC.

This chain joins TRBV6-5 and TRBJ2-5, with unresolved D. V dropped 0 bases and J dropped 2 bases, with 13 bases sitting between them. Per germline, CDR1 MNHEY and CDR2 SVGAGI. The CDR3 totals 16 residues. CDR3 nucleotides: TGTGCCAGCAGTTACTCGGGTATCGGACCTCAAGAGACCCAGTACTTC. Translating it yields CASSYSGIGPQETQYF.

The chain carries TRBV12-3 or TRBV12-4 and TRBJ2-3; TRBD2 matches 7 bases. The CDR3 spans 15 residues. Trimming removed 5 bases from V and 3 bases from J; junction bases left unmatched: 8. DNA of the CDR3: TGTGCCAGCAGTCCTCAGCGGGGAGTGACAGATACGCAGTATTTT. Residues: CASSPQRGVTDTQYF.

This clonotype was seen a handful of times. This chain uses TRBV28 with TRBJ1-5, with 11 positions matching TRBD1. The germline V gene has CDR1 MDHEN and CDR2 SYDVKM. Trimming took 6 bases from V and 8 from J; bases not matched to a gene: 3. The CDR3 sequence is 13 residues long. As DNA, the CDR3 is TGTGCCAGCAGCCGGGACAGGGGGGAGCCCCAGCATTTT. It is translated as CASSRDRGEPQHF.

V and J are TRBV6-2 or TRBV6-3 and TRBJ2-2, with D uncertain. V was trimmed by 6 bases and J by 0 bases, leaving 8 bases between them. The CDR3 runs 14 residues. Looked up from germline, CDR1 is MNHEY and CDR2 is SVGEGT. The CDR3 loop is CASRNPPNTGELFF. Here the CDR3 DNA reads TGTGCCAGCAGGAATCCCCCGAACACCGGGGAGCTGTTTTTT.

This chain links TRBV20-1 with TRBJ2-3; 11 bases are shared with TRBD2. The CDR3 spans 16 residues. V lost 1 base and J lost 2; bases outside the gene matches: 5. Germline CDR1 DFQATT, CDR2 SNEGSKA (reference sequence). The CDR3, as DNA: TGCAGTGCTAGAGGGGGACTAGCGGTGAACACAGATACGCAGTATTTT. This encodes CSARGGLAVNTDTQYF.

The rearrangement uses TRBV27 and TRBJ2-5; 7 nucleotides line up with TRBD1. Germline V gives CDR1 MNHEY, CDR2 SMNVEV (reference sequence). Germline trimming cut 4 bases from V and 2 bases from J; bases unmatched to any gene: 4. The CDR3 runs 14 residues. CDR3 residues: CASSSGQNQETQYF. The CDR3 coding sequence is TGTGCCAGCAGTTCGGGACAGAATCAAGAGACCCAGTACTTC.